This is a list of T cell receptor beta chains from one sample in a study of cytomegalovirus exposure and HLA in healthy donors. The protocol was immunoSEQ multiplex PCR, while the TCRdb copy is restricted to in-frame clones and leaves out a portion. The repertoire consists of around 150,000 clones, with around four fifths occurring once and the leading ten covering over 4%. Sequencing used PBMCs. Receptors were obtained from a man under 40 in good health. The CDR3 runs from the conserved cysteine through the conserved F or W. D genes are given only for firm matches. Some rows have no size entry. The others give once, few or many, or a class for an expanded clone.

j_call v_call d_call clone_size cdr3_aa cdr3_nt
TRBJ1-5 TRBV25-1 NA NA CASSDRNQPQHF TGTGCCAGCAGTGATCGGAATCAGCCCCAGCATTTT
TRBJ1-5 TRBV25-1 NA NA CASSGRGSQPQHF TGTGCCAGCAGTGGTAGGGGCAGTCAGCCCCAGCATTTT
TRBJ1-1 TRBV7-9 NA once CASSLAGVNTEAFF TGTGCCAGCAGCTTAGCAGGGGTGAACACTGAAGCTTTCTTT
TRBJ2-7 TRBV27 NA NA CASSFSGYEQYF TGTGCCAGCAGTTTCTCCGGCTACGAGCAGTACTTC
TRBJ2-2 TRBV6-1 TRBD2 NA CASSDLAGKNTGELFF TGTGCCAGCAGTGACTTAGCGGGAAAGAACACCGGGGAGCTGTTTTTT
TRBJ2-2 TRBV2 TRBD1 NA CASSTKRDSWYPGELFF TGTGCCAGCAGTACGAAGAGGGACAGCTGGTATCCCGGGGAGCTGTTTTTT
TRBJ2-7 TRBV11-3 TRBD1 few CASSPEKGQGPQYF TGTGCCAGCAGCCCTGAGAAAGGACAGGGACCACAGTACTTC
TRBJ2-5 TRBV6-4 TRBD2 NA CASPGREVGKTQYF TGTGCCAGCCCCGGGCGGGAGGTGGGAAAGACCCAGTACTTC
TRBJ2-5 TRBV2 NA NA CASSLGLTKETQYF TGTGCCAGCAGCCTGGGACTGACTAAAGAGACCCAGTACTTC
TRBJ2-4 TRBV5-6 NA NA CASSLEGENIQYF TGTGCCAGCAGCTTGGAAGGGGAAAACATTCAGTACTTC
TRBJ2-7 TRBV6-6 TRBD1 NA CASRTTGSSYEQCF TGTGCCAGCAGGACGACAGGGTCTTCATACGAGCAGTGCTTC
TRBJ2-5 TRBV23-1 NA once CASPKGGQETQYF TGCGCCAGCCCAAAAGGGGGCCAAGAGACCCAGTACTTC